The next 5 T cell receptor beta chains were all read from a single sample in a study of cytomegalovirus exposure and HLA in healthy donors. This PCR relied on a set of 60 Vbeta primers and 13 Jbeta primers. Profiled with immunoSEQ multiplex PCR; TCRdb holds only in-frame clones, not every one. The sample consists of some 120,000 clones, 55% to 65% of them appearing once. Sample: PBMCs. The receptor set was obtained from a middle-aged woman in good health and CMV-seropositive.

The V gene is TRBV7-9, the J gene TRBJ2-1; tentatively, D is TRBD2 (7 bases). V lost 1 base to trimming and J lost 6 bases, with 16 bases between them. The CDR3 is 16 amino acids. The germline CDR1 and CDR2 sequences are SEHNR and FQNEAQ (reference sequence). CDR3 region: CASSLVQRGGANEQFF. CDR3 DNA sequence: TGTGCCAGCAGCTTAGTCCAGCGAGGGGGGGCCAATGAGCAGTTCTTC. Full variable domain (rest looked up from reference TRBV7-9 and TRBJ2-1): DTGVSQNPRHKITKRGQNVTFRCDPISEHNRLYWYRQTLGQGPEFLTYFQNEAQLEKSRLLSDRFSAERPKGSFSTLEIQRTEQGDSAMYLCASSLVQRGGANEQFFGPGTRLTVL.

This clone was counted a few times. The V and J genes are TRBV27 and TRBJ1-4; tentatively, D is TRBD1 (5 bases). The CDR3 length is 14 residues. V lost 6 bases and J lost 5, with 13 bases in between. The germline CDR1 and CDR2 sequences are MNHEY and SMNVEV (reference sequence). Here the CDR3 DNA reads TGTGCCAGCAGCCGCGGGGGGAAAAATGAAAAACTGTTTTTT. As protein: CASSRGGKNEKLFF.

The gene calls are TRBV6-5 and TRBJ1-1; TRBD1 is a possible D gene (6 bases). The CDR3 has 13 amino acids. The V and J ends lost 7 bases and 4 bases respectively, with 13 bases between them. The germline V gene encodes CDR1 MNHEY and CDR2 SVGAGI. This CDR3 is CASNLQGSTEAFF. DNA for the CDR3: TGTGCCAGCAATCTACAGGGTTCCACTGAAGCTTTCTTT.

The genes are TRBV4-1 and TRBJ2-7, with TRBD2 identical over 10 bases. This CDR3 contains 16 residues. V shed 2 bases and J 4 bases; nucleotides not matched to a gene: 8. CDR1 is MGHRA, CDR2 YSYEKL, per germline. The CDR3 is CASSQSIRAGGYEQYF. In DNA, the CDR3 is TGCGCCAGCAGCCAAAGTATCCGAGCGGGAGGGTACGAGCAGTACTTC.

DNA for the CDR3: TGTGCCAGTAGCATGGCTAGCACAGATACGCAGTATTTT. Translation gives CASSMASTDTQYF. The chain joins TRBV19 to TRBJ2-3; no reliable D call. The CDR3 sequence is 13 residues long. V was cut by 6 bases and J by 0 bases, with 7 bases left in between. Germline V gene lookup returns CDR1 LNHDA and CDR2 SQIVND (reference sequence).